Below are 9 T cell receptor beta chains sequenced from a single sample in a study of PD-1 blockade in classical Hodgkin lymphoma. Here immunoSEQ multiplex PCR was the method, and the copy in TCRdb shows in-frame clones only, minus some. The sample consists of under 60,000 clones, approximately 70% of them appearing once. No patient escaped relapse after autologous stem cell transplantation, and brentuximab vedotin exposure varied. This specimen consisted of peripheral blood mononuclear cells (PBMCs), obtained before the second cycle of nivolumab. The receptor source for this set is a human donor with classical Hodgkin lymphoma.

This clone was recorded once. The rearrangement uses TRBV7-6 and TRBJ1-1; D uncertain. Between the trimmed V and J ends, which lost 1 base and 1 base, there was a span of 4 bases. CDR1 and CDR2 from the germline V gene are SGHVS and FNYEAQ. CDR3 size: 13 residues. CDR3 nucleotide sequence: TGTGCCAGCAGCTTAGTCGAGAACACTGAAGCTTTCTTT. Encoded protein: CASSLVENTEAFF.

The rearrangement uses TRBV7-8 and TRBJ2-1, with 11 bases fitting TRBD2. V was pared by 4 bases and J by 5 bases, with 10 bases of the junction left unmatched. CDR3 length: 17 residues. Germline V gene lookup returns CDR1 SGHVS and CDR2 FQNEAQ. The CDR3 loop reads CASSSPGLADYNNEQFF. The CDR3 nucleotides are TGTGCCAGCAGCTCGCCGGGACTAGCGGACTATAACAATGAGCAGTTCTTC.

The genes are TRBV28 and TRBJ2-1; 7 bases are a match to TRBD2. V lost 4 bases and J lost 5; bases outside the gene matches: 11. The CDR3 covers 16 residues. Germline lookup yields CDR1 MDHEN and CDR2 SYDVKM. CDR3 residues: CASSSAFGTTNNEQFF. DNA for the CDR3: TGTGCCAGCAGTTCCGCCTTCGGGACTACAAACAATGAGCAGTTCTTC.

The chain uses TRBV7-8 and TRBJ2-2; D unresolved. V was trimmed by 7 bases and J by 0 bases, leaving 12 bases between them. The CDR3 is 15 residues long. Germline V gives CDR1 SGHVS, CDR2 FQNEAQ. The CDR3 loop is CASTFSLANTGELFF. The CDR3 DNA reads TGTGCCAGCACCTTTTCCCTAGCGAACACCGGGGAGCTGTTTTTT.

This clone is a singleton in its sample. The CDR3 DNA sequence: TGTGCCAGCAGTTTAAGACCGGGACACAATTATGGCTACACCTTC. Protein product: CASSLRPGHNYGYTF. V usage is TRBV27 and J usage is TRBJ1-2, with D perhaps matching TRBD1 (6 bases). Trimming took off 2 bases at V and 5 bases at J, with 15 bases between the two ends. The CDR3 is 15 amino acids. The germline CDR1 and CDR2 sequences are MNHEY and SMNVEV (reference sequence).

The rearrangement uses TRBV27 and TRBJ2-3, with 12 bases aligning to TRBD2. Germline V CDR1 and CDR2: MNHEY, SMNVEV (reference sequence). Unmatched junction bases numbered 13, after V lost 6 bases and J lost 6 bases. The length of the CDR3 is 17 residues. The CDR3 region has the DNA TGTGCCAGCAGCCGCCGACTAGCGGGAGATGGATCGGATACGCAGTATTTT. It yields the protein CASSRRLAGDGSDTQYF.

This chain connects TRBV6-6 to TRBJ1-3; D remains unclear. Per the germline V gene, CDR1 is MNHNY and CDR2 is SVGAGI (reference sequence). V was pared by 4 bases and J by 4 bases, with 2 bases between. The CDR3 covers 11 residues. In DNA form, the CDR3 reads TGTGCCAGCAGTTGGGGAAACACCATATATTTT. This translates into CASSWGNTIYF.

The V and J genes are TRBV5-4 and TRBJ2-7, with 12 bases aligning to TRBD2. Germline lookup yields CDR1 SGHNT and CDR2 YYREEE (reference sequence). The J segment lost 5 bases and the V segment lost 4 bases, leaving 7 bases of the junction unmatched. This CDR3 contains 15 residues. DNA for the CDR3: TGTGCCAGCAGCGCACGACTAGCGGGAGTAAACGAGCAGTACTTC. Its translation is CASSARLAGVNEQYF.

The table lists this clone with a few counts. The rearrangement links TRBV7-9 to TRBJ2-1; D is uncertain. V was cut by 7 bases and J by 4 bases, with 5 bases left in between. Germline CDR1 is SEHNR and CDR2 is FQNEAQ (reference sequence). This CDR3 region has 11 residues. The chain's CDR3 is CASNAYNEQFF. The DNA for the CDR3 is TGTGCCAGCAACGCTTACAATGAGCAGTTCTTC.